Listed below are T cell receptor beta chains from one sample, sequenced in a study of T cells and copy number aberrations in small-cell lung cancer. Sequencing used immunoSEQ multiplex PCR; TCRdb keeps in-frame clones, though not all of them. Of 9,500 to 10,000 clones listed, 75% to 80% are singletons. The sample consisted of normal tissue next to the tumor. Every receptor here comes from a man aged 55 to 70 with small cell lung cancer. The CDR3 runs from the conserved cysteine through the conserved F or W. D genes are given only for firm matches. Some rows mark clone size as missing; the rest say once, few, many or name a class of expanded clone.

d_gene | j_gene | v_gene | abundance | CDR3aa | CDR3nt
- | TRBJ1-5 | TRBV29-1 | - | CSVPGRGDQPQHF | TGCAGCGTCCCAGGGCGGGGCGATCAGCCCCAGCATTTT
- | TRBJ1-2 | TRBV15 | once | CATSRAGTRHGYTF | TGTGCCACCAGCAGAGCCGGGACACGGCATGGCTACACCTTC
- | TRBJ1-5 | TRBV7-6 | once | CASSLGGQPQHF | TGTGCCAGCAGCTTAGGGGGGCAGCCCCAGCATTTT
- | TRBJ2-2 | TRBV6-6 | - | CASSPRERAPGELFF | TGTGCCAGCAGCCCCCGAGAAAGGGCCCCCGGGGAGCTGTTTTTT
- | TRBJ2-7 | TRBV7-6 | - | CASSSLGTPPQYF | TGTGCCAGCAGCTCCTTGGGTACCCCGCCACAGTACTTC
- | TRBJ1-1 | TRBV7-2 | few | CASSLAITLFGTEAFF | TGTGCCAGCAGCTTAGCCATCACCCTTTTTGGGACTGAAGCTTTCTTT
- | TRBJ1-1 | TRBV28 | - | CASNEGAWAFF | TGTGCCAGCAACGAGGGCGCGTGGGCTTTCTTT
- | TRBJ1-1 | TRBV27 | - | CATESGAFF | TGTGCCACCGAGTCCGGAGCTTTCTTT
- | TRBJ2-7 | TRBV19 | - | CASSPSVRHNEQYF | TGTGCCAGTAGTCCCAGCGTCCGCCATAACGAGCAGTACTTC
TRBD1 | TRBJ1-1 | TRBV6-6 | - | CASSYLTGGYNTEAFF | TGTGCCAGCAGTTACCTTACAGGGGGCTATAACACTGAAGCTTTCTTT
- | TRBJ1-2 | TRBV18 | - | CASTRDHNNYGYTF | TGTGCCAGCACCCGGGACCATAACAACTATGGCTACACCTTC
TRBD1 | TRBJ1-2 | TRBV19 | - | CASSNRQGSGYGYTF | TGTGCCAGTAGTAACAGACAGGGGTCCGGCTATGGCTACACCTTC
TRBD1 | TRBJ2-5 | TRBV28 | - | CASSTLTGYQETQYF | TGTGCCAGCAGTACGCTGACAGGGTATCAAGAGACCCAGTACTTC
TRBD2 | TRBJ2-1 | TRBV7-3 | - | CASSPGGLAGVKPYNEQFF | TGTGCCAGCAGCCCCGGGGGGTTAGCGGGAGTGAAACCCTACAATGAGCAGTTCTTC
- | TRBJ1-2 | TRBV5-4 | - | CASSQDGTYGYTF | TGTGCCAGCAGCCAGGACGGGACCTATGGCTACACCTTC
TRBD1 | TRBJ2-6 | TRBV23-1 | - | CASSQSPQGAKPSGANVLTF | TGCGCCAGCAGTCAATCCCCACAGGGGGCTAAACCCTCTGGGGCCAACGTCCTGACTTTC
TRBD2 | TRBJ2-7 | TRBV6-6 | - | CASRPGTNYEQYF | TGTGCCAGCAGACCCGGGACTAACTACGAGCAGTACTTC
- | TRBJ2-7 | TRBV2 | - | CASRDPAGQIYEQYF | TGTGCCAGCAGGGACCCGGCGGGACAGATCTACGAGCAGTACTTC
- | TRBJ2-5 | TRBV9 | - | CASSPLIGETQYF | TGTGCCAGCAGCCCACTTATAGGGGAGACCCAGTACTTC
- | TRBJ1-1 | TRBV9 | - | CASSVGTVNTEAFF | TGTGCCAGCAGCGTAGGGACTGTGAACACTGAAGCTTTCTTT
TRBD2 | TRBJ2-5 | TRBV5-6 | once | CASSLVEGGRETQYF | TGTGCCAGCAGCTTGGTGGAGGGAGGGAGGGAGACCCAGTACTTC
TRBD1 | TRBJ2-7 | TRBV6-5 | - | CASSYSGTGVEEQYF | TGTGCCAGCAGTTACTCCGGGACAGGGGTGGAAGAGCAGTACTTC
- | TRBJ1-1 | TRBV20-1 | - | CSATDSEAFF | TGCAGTGCCACGGACAGCGAAGCTTTCTTT
- | TRBJ1-4 | TRBV12-5 | - | CASGQTGSNEKLFF | TGTGCTAGTGGCCAGACCGGGTCTAATGAAAAACTGTTTTTT
TRBD2 | TRBJ2-3 | TRBV14 | few | CASSQVQTSDTDTQYF | TGTGCCAGCAGCCAAGTCCAAACTAGCGACACAGATACGCAGTATTTT
- | TRBJ1-2 | TRBV29-1 | once | CSVEEGSGYTF | TGCAGCGTTGAAGAAGGAAGTGGCTACACCTTC
- | TRBJ2-2 | TRBV12-2 | - | CASRLDGLAGGPMTGELFF | TGTGCAAGTCGCTTAGATGGGCTAGCGGGAGGGCCAATGACCGGGGAGCTGTTTTTT
TRBD2 | TRBJ2-1 | TRBV11-2 | few | CASSGSPGTSLHEQFF | TGTGCCAGCAGCGGCAGCCCCGGGACTAGTCTCCATGAGCAGTTCTTC
TRBD2 | TRBJ2-3 | TRBV28 | - | CASTLSGGRENGYF | TGTGCCAGCACTCTCAGTGGCGGGAGGGAGAATGGGTATTTT
- | TRBJ2-6 | TRBV10-3 | - | CAISDTDTGANVLTF | TGTGCCATCAGTGACACGGACACTGGGGCCAACGTCCTGACTTTC
TRBD2 | TRBJ2-3 | TRBV7-2 | - | CASSFGLAGDTQYF | TGTGCCAGCAGCTTCGGACTAGCGGGAGATACGCAGTATTTT
TRBD1 | TRBJ1-1 | TRBV28 | - | CASSIRRQGTNTEAFF | TGTGCCAGCAGTATACGGCGACAGGGGACGAACACTGAAGCTTTCTTT
TRBD1 | TRBJ2-7 | TRBV30 | once | CAWSKGQGYEQYF | TGTGCCTGGAGTAAGGGACAGGGGTACGAGCAGTACTTC
- | TRBJ2-1 | TRBV9 | few | CASSPLLGSSYNEQFF | TGTGCCAGCAGTCCACTTCTAGGTAGCTCCTACAATGAGCAGTTCTTC
- | TRBJ1-6 | TRBV19 | - | CASSLWRGDSPLHF | TGTGCCAGTAGTTTGTGGCGCGGGGACTCACCCCTCCACTTT
- | TRBJ2-6 | TRBV11-2 | - | CASSPGANVLTF | TGTGCCAGCAGCCCTGGGGCCAACGTCCTGACTTTC
- | TRBJ2-3 | TRBV6-1 | - | CASSESDTQYF | TGTGCCAGCAGTGAAAGTGATACGCAGTATTTT
TRBD2 | TRBJ2-7 | TRBV7-9 | - | CASSSFSGSSYEQYF | TGTGCCAGCAGCTCCTTTAGCGGGAGTTCCTACGAGCAGTACTTC
TRBD1 | TRBJ1-2 | TRBV7-3 | - | CASSLFPGGDYGYTF | TGTGCCAGCAGCTTATTCCCAGGGGGGGACTATGGCTACACCTTC
TRBD1 | TRBJ2-7 | TRBV10-3 | - | CAIREGQGPYEQYF | TGTGCCATCAGGGAGGGACAGGGGCCCTACGAGCAGTACTTC
- | TRBJ2-6 | TRBV6-1 | - | CASRGLSGANVLTF | TGTGCCAGCAGGGGACTCTCTGGGGCCAACGTCCTGACTTTC
TRBD1 | TRBJ2-1 | TRBV6-4 | - | CASSVQGAPNEQFF | TGTGCCAGCAGTGTACAGGGGGCTCCGAATGAGCAGTTCTTC